A selection of T cell receptor beta chains follows, all from one sample in a study of blood T cell repertoires in COVID-19. Using immunoSEQ multiplex PCR, the repertoire was profiled, and TCRdb retains in-frame clones only, with some absent. The table shows 340,000 or so clones, with around four fifths occurring only once. The specimen was peripheral blood. The receptors were sampled from a young man with active or convalescent COVID-19. CDR3s include the opening cysteine and the closing phenylalanine or tryptophan. D genes are given only for firm matches. A row's size may be missing; if present it is once, few, many or a size class.

D: NA; J: TRBJ1-3; size: NA; V: TRBV7-2; CDR3: CASSLYAGSGNTIYF; DNA: TGTGCCAGCAGCTTATATGCGGGCTCTGGAAACACCATATATTTT
D: TRBD1; J: TRBJ1-1; size: NA; V: TRBV18; CDR3: CASSGQGAGNTEAFF; DNA: TGTGCCAGCTCAGGACAGGGGGCTGGGAACACTGAAGCTTTCTTT
D: TRBD1; J: TRBJ2-3; size: NA; V: TRBV7-2; CDR3: CASSSGLGGTNTQYF; DNA: TGTGCCAGCAGCTCCGGGTTAGGGGGCACAAATACGCAGTATTTT
D: NA; J: TRBJ2-3; size: NA; V: TRBV11-3; CDR3: CASSLGENTQYF; DNA: TGTGCCAGCAGCTTAGGGGAGAATACGCAGTATTTT
D: NA; J: TRBJ1-2; size: NA; V: TRBV12-3/TRBV12-4; CDR3: CASASSVNYGYTF; DNA: TGTGCCAGCGCCAGCAGCGTTAACTATGGCTACACCTTC
D: NA; J: TRBJ2-5; size: NA; V: TRBV6-2/TRBV6-3; CDR3: CASSYSRGMGETQYF; DNA: TGTGCCAGCAGTTACTCCCGGGGGATGGGAGAGACCCAGTACTTC
D: NA; J: TRBJ1-1; size: NA; V: TRBV6-5; CDR3: CASSYSGVGTEAFF; DNA: TGTGCCAGCAGTTATTCGGGAGTTGGCACTGAAGCTTTCTTT
D: TRBD2; J: TRBJ2-7; size: NA; V: TRBV28; CDR3: CASSFRLAGAYEQYF; DNA: TGTGCCAGCAGTTTCCGACTAGCGGGAGCCTACGAGCAGTACTTC
D: TRBD2; J: TRBJ2-1; size: NA; V: TRBV9; CDR3: CASSGILADSDNEQFF; DNA: TGTGCCAGCAGCGGGATACTAGCGGACTCAGACAATGAGCAGTTCTTC
D: TRBD2; J: TRBJ2-5; size: NA; V: TRBV11-2; CDR3: CASSLDQGTSGGETQYF; DNA: TGTGCCAGCAGCTTAGATCAGGGGACTAGCGGGGGAGAGACCCAGTACTTC
D: TRBD1; J: TRBJ2-7; size: once; V: TRBV3-1/TRBV3-2; CDR3: CASSPSGQGSYEQYF; DNA: TGTGCCAGCAGCCCGTCGGGACAGGGGTCCTACGAGCAGTACTTC
D: NA; J: TRBJ1-3; size: NA; V: TRBV4-3; CDR3: CASSPRRTAFSGNTIYF; DNA: TGCGCCAGCAGCCCCCGCCGTACAGCCTTCTCTGGAAACACCATATATTTT
D: NA; J: TRBJ2-3; size: NA; V: TRBV10-3; CDR3: CAISDRLDGTDTQYF; DNA: TGTGCCATCAGTGACCGACTAGACGGCACAGATACGCAGTATTTT
D: TRBD1; J: TRBJ1-6; size: NA; V: TRBV5-1; CDR3: CASSPAGGNSYNSPLHF; DNA: TGCGCCAGCAGCCCAGCAGGGGGTAATTCGTATAATTCACCCCTCCACTTT
D: NA; J: TRBJ2-2; size: NA; V: TRBV7-9; CDR3: CASSFGTGELFF; DNA: TGTGCCAGCAGCTTCGGTACCGGGGAGCTGTTTTTT
D: TRBD2; J: TRBJ2-2; size: NA; V: TRBV19; CDR3: CASQPGTSGRAEPGELFF; DNA: TGTGCCAGCCAACCCGGGACTAGCGGGAGGGCGGAACCCGGGGAGCTGTTTTTT
D: NA; J: TRBJ2-5; size: NA; V: TRBV5-6; CDR3: CASSLAASGETQYF; DNA: TGTGCCAGCAGCTTGGCGGCTAGTGGAGAGACCCAGTACTTC
D: NA; J: TRBJ2-3; size: NA; V: TRBV5-1; CDR3: CASSLTDTDTQYF; DNA: TGCGCCAGCAGCTTGACAGATACAGATACGCAGTATTTT
D: NA; J: TRBJ1-5; size: NA; V: TRBV7-2; CDR3: CASSLTGAYQPQHF; DNA: TGTGCCAGCAGCCTGACGGGTGCCTATCAGCCCCAGCATTTT
D: NA; J: TRBJ2-3; size: NA; V: TRBV18; CDR3: CASSPSGDGTDTQYF; DNA: TGTGCCAGCTCACCATCAGGGGACGGCACAGATACGCAGTATTTT
D: NA; J: TRBJ2-7; size: NA; V: TRBV5-4; CDR3: CASSPGSLGAHEQYF; DNA: TGTGCCAGCAGCCCCGGGAGCCTAGGTGCCCACGAGCAGTACTTC
D: NA; J: TRBJ2-5; size: few; V: TRBV7-9; CDR3: CASSPRGRLQETQYF; DNA: TGTGCCAGCAGCCCCAGGGGCAGGCTGCAAGAGACCCAGTACTTC
D: TRBD1; J: TRBJ1-2; size: NA; V: TRBV7-2; CDR3: CASSSDGTGGGYTF; DNA: TGTGCCAGCAGCAGCGACGGGACAGGGGGAGGCTACACCTTC
D: TRBD1; J: TRBJ1-1; size: NA; V: TRBV4-1; CDR3: CASSRHRGSDEAFF; DNA: TGCGCCAGCAGCCGCCACAGGGGTAGCGATGAAGCTTTCTTT
D: NA; J: TRBJ1-2; size: NA; V: TRBV10-3; CDR3: CAITAGGGGYTF; DNA: TGTGCCATCACAGCGGGGGGAGGTGGCTACACCTTC
D: TRBD1; J: TRBJ1-2; size: NA; V: TRBV6-1; CDR3: CASSESPQGLYGYTF; DNA: TGTGCCAGCAGTGAAAGTCCACAGGGGCTCTATGGCTACACCTTC
D: NA; J: TRBJ2-7; size: NA; V: TRBV4-2; CDR3: CASSQDQGLSYEQYF; DNA: TGTGCCAGCAGCCAAGATCAGGGACTTTCCTACGAGCAGTACTTC
D: NA; J: TRBJ1-6; size: NA; V: TRBV30; CDR3: CAWSARDNSPLHF; DNA: TGTGCCTGGAGTGCCCGCGATAATTCACCCCTCCACTTT
D: TRBD1; J: TRBJ1-2; size: once; V: TRBV12-3/TRBV12-4; CDR3: CASSPPGGTGYTF; DNA: TGTGCCAGCAGCCCGCCAGGGGGGACTGGCTACACCTTC
D: NA; J: TRBJ1-4; size: NA; V: TRBV24-1; CDR3: CATSDLNSVSGKLFF; DNA: TGTGCCACCAGTGATTTGAATTCTGTTTCGGGAAAACTGTTTTTT
D: TRBD1; J: TRBJ1-6; size: few; V: TRBV3-1/TRBV3-2; CDR3: CASSQVPGTGRLPLHF; DNA: TGTGCCAGCAGCCAAGTACCCGGGACAGGGCGCCTACCCCTCCACTTT
D: TRBD1; J: TRBJ2-7; size: NA; V: TRBV6-2/TRBV6-3; CDR3: CASSYSERQGSYEQYF; DNA: TGTGCCAGCAGTTACTCCGAGAGACAGGGCTCCTACGAGCAGTACTTC
D: NA; J: TRBJ1-3; size: NA; V: TRBV6-5; CDR3: CASSPNRVPGNTIYF; DNA: TGTGCCAGCAGCCCAAACAGGGTACCTGGAAACACCATATATTTT
D: NA; J: TRBJ2-1; size: NA; V: TRBV6-5; CDR3: CASRGWETYNEQFF; DNA: TGTGCCAGCAGGGGGTGGGAGACCTACAATGAGCAGTTCTTC
D: TRBD1; J: TRBJ2-7; size: NA; V: TRBV28; CDR3: CASTLSGTGWEQYF; DNA: TGTGCCAGCACCTTATCCGGGACAGGTTGGGAGCAGTACTTC
D: NA; J: TRBJ2-7; size: few; V: TRBV5-6; CDR3: CASNPPGTAYEQYF; DNA: TGTGCCAGCAACCCGCCAGGGACTGCCTACGAGCAGTACTTC
D: TRBD2; J: TRBJ2-7; size: NA; V: TRBV5-1; CDR3: CASSSGLAGGYSYEQYF; DNA: TGCGCCAGCAGCTCGGGACTAGCGGGGGGTTATTCCTACGAGCAGTACTTC
D: TRBD1; J: TRBJ1-5; size: NA; V: TRBV7-8; CDR3: CASSEGQGYQPQHF; DNA: TGTGCCAGCAGCGAGGGACAGGGGTATCAGCCCCAGCATTTT
D: NA; J: TRBJ1-2; size: NA; V: TRBV15; CDR3: CATSREGGLGYTF; DNA: TGTGCCACCAGCAGAGAGGGGGGGCTGGGCTACACCTTC
D: NA; J: TRBJ2-3; size: NA; V: TRBV12-5; CDR3: CASGPGGGGATDTQYF; DNA: TGTGCTAGTGGCCCCGGTGGGGGAGGAGCAACAGATACGCAGTATTTT
D: TRBD1; J: TRBJ1-5; size: once; V: TRBV27; CDR3: CASMRSAGGRGSNQPQHF; DNA: TGTGCCAGCATGAGATCTGCAGGGGGCCGGGGGAGCAATCAGCCCCAGCATTTT
D: TRBD1; J: TRBJ1-2; size: NA; V: TRBV9; CDR3: CASSVDGRDRVHYGYTF; DNA: TGTGCCAGCAGCGTAGACGGTAGGGACAGGGTGCACTATGGCTACACCTTC
D: NA; J: TRBJ2-7; size: NA; V: TRBV5-1; CDR3: CASSLARGTEQYF; DNA: TGCGCCAGCAGCTTGGCCAGGGGAACCGAGCAGTACTTC
D: NA; J: TRBJ2-3; size: NA; V: TRBV19; CDR3: CASKRAGTDTQYF; DNA: TGTGCCAGTAAGCGGGCTGGCACAGATACGCAGTATTTT
D: NA; J: TRBJ1-1; size: NA; V: TRBV3-1/TRBV3-2; CDR3: CASSPSIAANTEAFF; DNA: TGTGCCAGCAGCCCCTCTATAGCCGCAAACACTGAAGCTTTCTTT
D: NA; J: TRBJ1-6; size: many; V: TRBV28; CDR3: CASSRSYNSPLHF; DNA: TGTGCCAGCAGTCGCTCCTATAATTCACCCCTCCACTTT
D: TRBD1; J: TRBJ2-7; size: few; V: TRBV11-2; CDR3: CASSFPPGTGVASEQYF; DNA: TGTGCCAGCAGCTTTCCCCCCGGGACAGGGGTGGCGTCCGAGCAGTACTTC
D: NA; J: TRBJ2-7; size: NA; V: TRBV30; CDR3: CAWRGLQGSEQYF; DNA: TGTGCCTGGAGGGGCTTGCAGGGGAGCGAGCAGTACTTC
D: TRBD1; J: TRBJ2-3; size: NA; V: TRBV7-9; CDR3: CASSHTQGLSTQYF; DNA: TGTGCCAGCAGTCACACACAGGGGCTATCAACGCAGTATTTT
D: TRBD1; J: TRBJ2-2; size: NA; V: TRBV12-3/TRBV12-4; CDR3: CASSRQGSGELFF; DNA: TGTGCCAGCAGTCGACAGGGGTCCGGGGAGCTGTTTTTT